This T cell receptor beta chain was retrieved from a study of blood T cell repertoires in COVID-19. About the research overall: Whether acute or convalescent, the COVID-19 samples came from the United States, Italy and Spain. PBMCs, B-cell-depleted T cells, or T cells were the source of the cDNA or gDNA that made up the material.

As processed by the authors: Reference gene primer amplification gave estimated nucleated cell counts. The data were produced by immunoSEQ multiplex PCR, yet TCRdb's version contains in-frame clones alone and is incomplete. V and J calls and clone size are given by that table; D and trimming were obtained from the DNA. The repertoire holds more than 80,000 clones, with roughly 82% as singletons. The CDR3 runs to 16 residues. Trimming stripped 0 bases from V and 0 bases from J, with 12 bases between. CDR1 is SGDLS and CDR2 is YYNGEE in the germline V gene. The rearrangement links TRBV9 to TRBJ1-2, with D unresolved. The receptor was derived from a man between 45 and 60 years old with active COVID-19. Source material: peripheral blood. The DNA of the CDR3 is TGTGCCAGCAGCGTAGCTACCGGCAGCGCTAACTATGGCTACACCTTC. Its translation: CASSVATGSANYGYTF.